This TCR beta chain was sequenced during a study of shared clonotypes between healthy human individuals (dated by TCRdb to the early 2020s). As for the study more broadly: A couple of women and a few men aged 18 to 49 years were included in the cohort. For each donor, CD4 naive and CD4 memory were each run on three plates, CD8 naive on two plates, and CD8 memory on one plate. To increase sequencing depth and limit assay-specific biases, TCR repertoire library preparation and sequencing were carried out by different laboratories using diverse techniques. Between about 0.9 and 10 billion PBMCs per donor were obtained by leukapheresis. Blood TCR repertoires of about 5 healthy adults were deeply sequenced to estimate repertoire size and the extent of clonotype sharing between individuals. General findings and caveats noted by the study authors: Rarefaction of sorted-subset datasets indicated incomplete sequencing despite the large sequencing depth. The genetic and exposure-history diversity represented was limited by the small number of donors. Sampling was restricted to blood, and TCR repertoires in tissue are likely to differ from TCR repertoires in blood. Based on pairwise subsampling, the degree of clonotype sharing among donors was expected to be affected by sequencing depth. Larger estimated clonotype richness was generally found for naive subsets than for memory subsets. Sharing across a handful of donors was observed for about 4.8% of naive CD4, 3% to 4% of naive CD8, over 2% of memory CD4, and about 0.39% of memory CD8 clonotypes. Compared with non-shared clonotypes, clonotypes shared by all four sorted-subset donors had higher generation probabilities.

TCR CDR3 regions were amplified from genomic DNA by multiplex PCR using the deep immunoSEQ assay. Genomic DNA extracted from each cell subset was distributed evenly over all wells of several immunoSEQ 96-well plates, and each plate served as one replicate. For sorted subsets, around 0.2 ug of genomic DNA, equivalent to roughly 33,000 T cell genomes, went into each replicate PCR. Purified libraries were quantified with a Qubit 3.0 fluorometer, sized on a Bioanalyzer 2100, and re-quantified with the KAPA Library Quantification kit. A separate single-read 150-cycle Illumina NextSeq 550 flow cell was used to sequence each immunoSEQ 96-well plate. The authors processed their data as follows. The immunoSEQ output contained only junctional sequences without quality scores, so filtering could not match that applied to full-length reads. To assign V/J genes and CDR3, sequences were annotated against IMGT germline references using PyIR, a Python wrapper for IgBLAST v1.9. Reads with weak V/J assignments (E-value above 1e-6), missing CDR3, stop codons, out-of-frame junctions, or ambiguous translated residues were removed. V3J clonotypes were defined as sequences sharing the same inferred V gene, J gene, and CDR3 amino acid sequence. The percentage overlap between two repertoires was calculated by dividing the number of shared unique clonotypes by the size of the smaller repertoire. Richness of each repertoire was evaluated using RTK rarefaction, the Chao1 estimator, and Recon v2.1 estimates of unobserved clonotypes. Generation probabilities were computed with OLGA for all TCRbeta clonotypes obtained by the gDNA method from several donors. In TCRdb, the immuneACCESS table is reduced to in-frame sequences with V and J assigned. These tables do not hold every clone; where another copy was compared, an unresolved V gene accounts for under half, and the others remain unexplained. V, J and clone size are taken as reported in that table, and D and trimming were inferred from the DNA itself. The sample has 2.3 million or so clones on record, about 92% of them singletons. The ten largest clones capture about 0.39% of the sample.

As for this clone: What this receptor recognizes is not known. No per-base quality is available; no much larger clone lies one base away.

The donors were healthy, HIV-negative adults who had no recently reported acute infections or vaccinations. All donors were Caucasian adults living in Nashville, Tennessee, USA. CD4+ T cells were enriched through magnetic negative selection, after which naive cells were positively selected on CD45RA and the remaining negative fraction served as the memory subset. Blood was collected by leukapheresis, and PBMCs were isolated by Ficoll-Histopaque density gradient centrifugation and then cryopreserved in liquid nitrogen vapor phase. Analytical flow cytometry was used to check the purity and quantity of every magnetically sorted T cell population. Each sorted fraction had its genomic DNA isolated and then quantified by UV absorbance on a Nanodrop 2000c. CDR1 and CDR2 are drawn from the germline V gene: SGHAT, FQNNGV. Between the V and J ends, shortened by 2 bases and 5 bases respectively, the junction contains 9 bases. The CDR3 numbers 13 residues from cysteine through phenylalanine. Just the 39-base CDR3 DNA is kept, in frame starting at base 1.

This receptor was obtained from a man in his late teens or twenties in good health. Some clones in this sample may be carry-over from other donors' samples. Sequences were obtained from naive CD4+ T cells from PBMCs. The cell subset or site label here, explained by the study, means: CD45RA+ positively selected. The rearrangement combines TRBV11-2 with TRBJ1-1; the D gene lacks a confident call. The CDR3: CASSLISETEAFF. The nucleotide sequence reads as follows: TGTGCCAGCAGCTTAATTAGCGAGACTGAAGCTTTCTTT.